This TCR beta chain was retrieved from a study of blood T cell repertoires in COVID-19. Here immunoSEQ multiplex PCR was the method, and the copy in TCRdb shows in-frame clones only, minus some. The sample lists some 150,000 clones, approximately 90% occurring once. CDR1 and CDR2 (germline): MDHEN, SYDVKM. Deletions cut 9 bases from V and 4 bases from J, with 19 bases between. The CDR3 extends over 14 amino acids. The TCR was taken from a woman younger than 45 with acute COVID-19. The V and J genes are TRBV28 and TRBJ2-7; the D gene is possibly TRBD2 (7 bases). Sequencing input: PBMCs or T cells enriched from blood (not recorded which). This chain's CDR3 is CARGAGLVAYEQYF. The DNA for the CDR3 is TGTGCCAGGGGGGCTGGACTAGTCGCGTACGAGCAGTACTTC.